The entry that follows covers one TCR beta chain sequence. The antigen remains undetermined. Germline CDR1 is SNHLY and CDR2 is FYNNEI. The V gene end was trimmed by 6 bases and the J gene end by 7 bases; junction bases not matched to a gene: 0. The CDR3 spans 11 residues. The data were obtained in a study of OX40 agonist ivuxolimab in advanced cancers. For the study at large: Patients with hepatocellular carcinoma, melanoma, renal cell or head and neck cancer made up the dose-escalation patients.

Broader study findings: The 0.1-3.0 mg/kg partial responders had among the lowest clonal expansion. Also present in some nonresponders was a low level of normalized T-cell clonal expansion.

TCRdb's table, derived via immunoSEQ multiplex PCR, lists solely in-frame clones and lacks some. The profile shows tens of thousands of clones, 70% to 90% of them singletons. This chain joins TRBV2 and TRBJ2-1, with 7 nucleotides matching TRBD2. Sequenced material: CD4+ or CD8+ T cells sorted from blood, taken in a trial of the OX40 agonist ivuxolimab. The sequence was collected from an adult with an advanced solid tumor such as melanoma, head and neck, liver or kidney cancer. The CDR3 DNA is TGTGCCAGCAGGGGGGGGAATGAGCAGTTCTTC. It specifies CASRGGNEQFF.